A selection of T cell receptor beta chains follows, all from one sample in a study of blood T cells in healthy people across ages. A single record per CDR3 protein comes from TCRdb applying MiXCR to the 5' RACE reads. Of over a million distinct CDR3 sequences in the sample, 45% were seen once. The specimen was blood. The receptors were sampled from a woman aged 55-75 years in good health. Both conserved end residues are trimmed from each CDR3. Only part of the rows carry a size: once, few, many, or a class if the clone is expanded.

abundance: -
j_gene: TRBJ2-3
v_gene: TRBV5-1
CDR3aa: ASSFYPAGYTDTQY

abundance: -
j_gene: -
v_gene: TRBV11-2
CDR3aa: ASSLGEAPFYEQY

abundance: -
j_gene: TRBJ2-7
v_gene: TRBV5-1
CDR3aa: ASSFGEREINEQY

abundance: -
j_gene: TRBJ1-1
v_gene: TRBV7-9
CDR3aa: ASSTKQERLEAF

abundance: -
j_gene: TRBJ2-2
v_gene: TRBV20-1
CDR3aa: SARGLAADTGELF

abundance: -
j_gene: TRBJ2-7
v_gene: TRBV28
CDR3aa: ASSMVSGYEQY

abundance: few
j_gene: TRBJ2-1
v_gene: TRBV5-6
CDR3aa: ASSVRGAFYNEQF

abundance: -
j_gene: TRBJ1-5
v_gene: TRBV24-1
CDR3aa: ATSDTGMSQPQH

abundance: -
j_gene: TRBJ2-1
v_gene: TRBV6-5
CDR3aa: ASSERGGHGNEQF

abundance: -
j_gene: TRBJ2-7
v_gene: TRBV30
CDR3aa: AWSNLRDRAWYEQY

abundance: -
j_gene: TRBJ2-7
v_gene: TRBV10-3
CDR3aa: AISEVAGGFIEQY

abundance: -
j_gene: TRBJ2-1
v_gene: TRBV15
CDR3aa: ATSRDWRSWEQF

abundance: few
j_gene: TRBJ1-1
v_gene: TRBV7-6
CDR3aa: ASSPMTGSTEAF

abundance: few
j_gene: TRBJ2-7
v_gene: TRBV21-1
CDR3aa: ASSKAQLWSGQGPYEQY

abundance: -
j_gene: TRBJ1-1
v_gene: TRBV21-1
CDR3aa: ASSKGRGVNTEAF

abundance: once
j_gene: TRBJ2-3
v_gene: TRBV10-3
CDR3aa: AISDRERGEDTQY

abundance: few
j_gene: TRBJ2-1
v_gene: TRBV5-1
CDR3aa: ASSPIGTSGYNEQF

abundance: few
j_gene: TRBJ2-3
v_gene: TRBV28
CDR3aa: ASSPDRVFSDTQY

abundance: few
j_gene: TRBJ2-3
v_gene: TRBV6-5
CDR3aa: ASSYRATSDTQY

abundance: few
j_gene: TRBJ2-3
v_gene: TRBV3-1
CDR3aa: ASSRTSGRWDTQY

abundance: -
j_gene: TRBJ2-3
v_gene: TRBV28
CDR3aa: ASRDTTGSVSTATQY

abundance: few
j_gene: TRBJ2-4
v_gene: TRBV20-1
CDR3aa: SARADGDIQY

abundance: many
j_gene: TRBJ2-7
v_gene: TRBV20-1
CDR3aa: SAPRTVGEQY

abundance: -
j_gene: TRBJ2-1
v_gene: TRBV7-3
CDR3aa: ASSPRGQGYGEQF

abundance: -
j_gene: -
v_gene: TRBV20-1
CDR3aa: SASRTGGSYNEQY

abundance: -
j_gene: TRBJ2-5
v_gene: TRBV3-1
CDR3aa: ATLLGGGGTQY

abundance: -
j_gene: TRBJ2-6
v_gene: TRBV6-5
CDR3aa: ASRYSSSGANVLT

abundance: few
j_gene: TRBJ2-1
v_gene: TRBV9
CDR3aa: ASSVVGEPYNEQF

abundance: -
j_gene: TRBJ2-1
v_gene: TRBV6-5
CDR3aa: ASRPGAGNEQF

abundance: few
j_gene: TRBJ1-1
v_gene: TRBV29-1
CDR3aa: SERQGTFSEAF

abundance: few
j_gene: TRBJ2-1
v_gene: TRBV5-1
CDR3aa: ASSPTGPWDEQF

abundance: -
j_gene: TRBJ2-3
v_gene: TRBV7-8
CDR3aa: AGSLIGGPTSTDTRY

abundance: -
j_gene: TRBJ2-1
v_gene: TRBV5-6
CDR3aa: ASSLGDLSYEQF

abundance: -
j_gene: TRBJ2-1
v_gene: TRBV7-9
CDR3aa: ASSPPRGVYNEQF

abundance: -
j_gene: TRBJ1-6
v_gene: TRBV27
CDR3aa: ASSLRQGGSYNSPLH

abundance: -
j_gene: TRBJ2-3
v_gene: TRBV11-2
CDR3aa: ASSKAGGLLREY

abundance: -
j_gene: TRBJ2-1
v_gene: TRBV7-9
CDR3aa: ASTRRPNEQF

abundance: once
j_gene: TRBJ2-1
v_gene: TRBV9
CDR3aa: ASSVGLAGALYNEQF

abundance: -
j_gene: -
v_gene: TRBV20-1
CDR3aa: SARSFRQGGQETQF

abundance: few
j_gene: TRBJ2-3
v_gene: TRBV7-9
CDR3aa: ASSTDRGVTDTQY

abundance: -
j_gene: TRBJ2-3
v_gene: TRBV27
CDR3aa: ASSLSPVDTQY

abundance: -
j_gene: -
v_gene: TRBV7-6
CDR3aa: ASSFLAGEGYEQY

abundance: -
j_gene: TRBJ2-2
v_gene: TRBV15
CDR3aa: ATRIAPIPQNGELF